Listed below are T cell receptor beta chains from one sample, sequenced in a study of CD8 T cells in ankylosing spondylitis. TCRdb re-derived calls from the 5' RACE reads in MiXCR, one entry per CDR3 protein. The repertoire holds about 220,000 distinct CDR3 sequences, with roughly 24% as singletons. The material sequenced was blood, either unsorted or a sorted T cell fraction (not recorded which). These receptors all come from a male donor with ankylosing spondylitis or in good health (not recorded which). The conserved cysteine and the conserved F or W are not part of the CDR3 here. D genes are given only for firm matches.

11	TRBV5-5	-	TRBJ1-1	ASSLLGAKEAF
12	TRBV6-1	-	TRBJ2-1	ASTAGQGYNEQF
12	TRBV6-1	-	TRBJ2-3	ASTPGDRTDTQY
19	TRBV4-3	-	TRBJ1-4	ASSQDHGAALFRGPNEKLF
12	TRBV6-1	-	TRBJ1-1	ASSPYGGRTEAF
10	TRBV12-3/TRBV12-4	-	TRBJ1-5	ASREGLMPQH
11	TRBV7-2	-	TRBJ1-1	ASSLGQVTEAF
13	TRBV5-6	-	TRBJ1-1	ASSPAGQPNTEAF
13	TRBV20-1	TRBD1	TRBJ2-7	SARGNRGKSYEQY
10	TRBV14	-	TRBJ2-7	ASSHTGYEQY
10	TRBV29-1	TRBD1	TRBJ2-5	SVTTGTETQY
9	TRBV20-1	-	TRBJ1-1	SARAQAEAF
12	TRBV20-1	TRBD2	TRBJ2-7	SARPGLAGGEQY
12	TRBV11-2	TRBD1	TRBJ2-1	ASNRDRKNNEQF
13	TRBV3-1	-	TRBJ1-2	ASSQDGTENYGYT
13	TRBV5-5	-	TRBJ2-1	ASSLSPGPMFEQF
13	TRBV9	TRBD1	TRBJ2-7	ASSARQGSFDEQY
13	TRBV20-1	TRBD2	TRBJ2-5	SASIGAGGPETQY
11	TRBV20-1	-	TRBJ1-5	SASPASNQPQH
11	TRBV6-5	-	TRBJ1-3	ASSSNSGNTIY
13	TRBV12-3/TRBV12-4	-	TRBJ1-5	ASREGLISNQPQH
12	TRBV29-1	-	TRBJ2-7	SVAIQGGSYEQY
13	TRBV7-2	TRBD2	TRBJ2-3	ASSLVAGGTDTQY
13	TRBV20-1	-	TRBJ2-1	SPSVPSKQYNEQF
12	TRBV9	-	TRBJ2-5	ASSVGTHQETQY
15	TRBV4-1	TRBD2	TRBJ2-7	ASSQSAGVSRSYEQY
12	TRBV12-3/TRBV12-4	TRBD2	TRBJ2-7	ASSTGLAGVEQY
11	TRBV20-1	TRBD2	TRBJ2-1	VLRSGRGNEQF
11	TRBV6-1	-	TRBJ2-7	ASSPTKSYEQY
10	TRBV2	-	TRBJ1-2	ASSGAAGGYT
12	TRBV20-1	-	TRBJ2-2	SARGYQYTGELF
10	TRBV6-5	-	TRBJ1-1	ASSRGGGAAF
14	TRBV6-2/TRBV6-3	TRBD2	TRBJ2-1	ASSFRGGLAETEQF
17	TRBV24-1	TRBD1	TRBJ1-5	ATSELSRQGACARQPQH
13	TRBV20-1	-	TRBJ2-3	SASGARASTDTQY
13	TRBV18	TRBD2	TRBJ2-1	ASSPTSVPYNEQF
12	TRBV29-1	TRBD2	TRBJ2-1	SVEWRESHNEQF
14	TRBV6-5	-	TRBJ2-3	ASSYSNGGFTDTQY
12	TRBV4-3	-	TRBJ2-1	ASSQVGLVNEQF
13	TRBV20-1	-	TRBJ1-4	SARGGGATNEKLF
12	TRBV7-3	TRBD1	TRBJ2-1	ARGQAQVYNEQF
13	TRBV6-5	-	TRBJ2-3	ASSYSTSGTDTQY
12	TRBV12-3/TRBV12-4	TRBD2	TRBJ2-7	ASSPSGSHYEQY
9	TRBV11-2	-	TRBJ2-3	ASREADTQY
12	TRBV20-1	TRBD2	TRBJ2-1	SATSSGTRNEQF
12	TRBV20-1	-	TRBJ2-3	SARDPLLTDTQY
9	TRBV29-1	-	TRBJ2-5	SVKEDRAQY
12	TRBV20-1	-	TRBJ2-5	SALGGQTQETQY